This is a list of T cell receptor beta chains from one sample in a study of regulatory T cells in long-lasting Graves disease. TCRdb analysed the multiplex PCR reads with MiXCR anew, one entry per CDR3 protein. The data contain about 440,000 distinct CDR3 sequences, approximately 16% of them seen just once; the ten biggest clones take up about 11%. This sample also belongs to another study, concerning T cells in Graves' hyperthyroidism and ophthalmopathy.

The sequenced sample was peripheral blood mononuclear cells (PBMCs), obtained at new diagnosis, from a patient treated with antithyroid drugs. These receptors were collected from a woman aged 25-40 years with Graves disease. Each CDR3 is given with its conserved first and last residue. A D gene is named only where the DNA matches it firmly. Where a row states a size, it is once, few, many or the class of an expanded clone; other rows omit it.

d_call j_call clone_size v_call cdr3_aa cdr3_nt
. TRBJ2-7 many TRBV4-1 CASSPRTALDEQYF TGCGCCAGCAGCCCTCGGACAGCCCTGGACGAGCAGTACTTC
TRBD2 TRBJ2-3 many TRBV18 CASSPAGGQNTDTQYF TGTGCCAGCTCACCTGCGGGGGGGCAGAACACAGATACGCAGTATTTT
. TRBJ2-7 . TRBV6-5 CASSYVGSTFDEQYF TGTGCCAGCAGTTACGTCGGCTCCACCTTCGACGAGCAGTACTTC
TRBD2 TRBJ2-1 many TRBV5-1 CASSLAGEQFF TGTGCCAGCAGTTTAGCGGGTGAGCAGTTCTTC
. TRBJ1-1 many TRBV11-2 CASSTTGFDTEAFF TGTGCCAGCAGCACCACAGGTTTCGACACTGAAGCTTTCTTT
. TRBJ2-7 many TRBV7-9 CASSPSTRNYYEQYF TGTGCCAGCAGCCCATCGACAAGGAACTACTACGAGCAGTACTTC
. TRBJ1-2 few TRBV30 CAWSAVYGYTF TGTGCCTGGAGTGCTGTCTATGGCTACACCTTC
. TRBJ1-1 many TRBV6-5 CASSYSGQDGTEAFF TGTGCCAGCAGTTACTCGGGGCAGGATGGCACTGAAGCTTTCTTT
TRBD2 TRBJ2-1 many TRBV11-2 CASSLDTSAFF TGTGCCAGCAGCTTAGATACTAGCGCCTTCTTC
TRBD2 TRBJ2-3 few TRBV4-3 CASSQPGTSGSTDTQYF TGCGCCAGCAGCCAACCTGGGACTAGCGGGAGTACAGATACGCAGTATTTT
. TRBJ2-3 . TRBV9 CASSVWGGTDTQYF TGTGCCAGCAGCGTATGGGGGGGCACAGATACGCAGTATTTT
TRBD1 TRBJ1-2 many TRBV28 CAGQGANYGYTF TGTGCGGGACAGGGGGCCAACTATGGCTACACCTTC
. TRBJ2-7 many TRBV20-1 CSASVAPGVEQYF TGCAGTGCTAGCGTTGCCCCAGGCGTCGAGCAGTACTTC
. TRBJ2-4 many TRBV2 CAGRLLEYPPNIQYF TGTGCCGGACGACTACTAGAATATCCTCCAAACATTCAGTACTTC
TRBD1 TRBJ2-6 many TRBV5-6 CASSTRDRGRGSGANVLTF TGTGCCAGCAGCACCCGGGACAGGGGGCGCGGTTCTGGGGCCAACGTCCTGACTTTC
. TRBJ1-2 . TRBV6-5 CASSYSSGPSSGYTF TGTGCCAGCAGTTACTCCAGTGGGCCTTCGAGTGGCTACACCTTC
. TRBJ1-5 many TRBV12-3/TRBV12-4 CASSLSPGWGLGSNQPQHF TGTGCCAGCAGTCTCTCACCAGGATGGGGGCTGGGAAGCAATCAGCCCCAGCATTTT